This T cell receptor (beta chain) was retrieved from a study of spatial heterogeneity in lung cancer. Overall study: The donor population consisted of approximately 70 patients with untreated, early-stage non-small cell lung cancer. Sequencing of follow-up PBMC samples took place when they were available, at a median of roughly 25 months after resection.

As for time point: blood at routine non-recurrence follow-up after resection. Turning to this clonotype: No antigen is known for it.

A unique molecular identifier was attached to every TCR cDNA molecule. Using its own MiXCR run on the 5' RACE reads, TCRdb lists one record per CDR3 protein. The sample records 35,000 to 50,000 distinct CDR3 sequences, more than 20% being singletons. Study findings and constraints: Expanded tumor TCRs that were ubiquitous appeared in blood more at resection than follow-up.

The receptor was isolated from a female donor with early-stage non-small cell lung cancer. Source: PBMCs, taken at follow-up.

In nucleotides, the CDR3 is TGTGCCAGCAGCCTATTCGACAGGGGTTGGGAGACCCAGTACTTC. Amino acid sequence: CASSLFDRGWETQYF. The chain employs TRBV12-3 or TRBV12-4 and TRBJ2-5, with 8 bases identical to TRBD1. J was trimmed by 5 bases and V by 6 bases; bases with no gene match: 11. The CDR3 is 15 amino acids.